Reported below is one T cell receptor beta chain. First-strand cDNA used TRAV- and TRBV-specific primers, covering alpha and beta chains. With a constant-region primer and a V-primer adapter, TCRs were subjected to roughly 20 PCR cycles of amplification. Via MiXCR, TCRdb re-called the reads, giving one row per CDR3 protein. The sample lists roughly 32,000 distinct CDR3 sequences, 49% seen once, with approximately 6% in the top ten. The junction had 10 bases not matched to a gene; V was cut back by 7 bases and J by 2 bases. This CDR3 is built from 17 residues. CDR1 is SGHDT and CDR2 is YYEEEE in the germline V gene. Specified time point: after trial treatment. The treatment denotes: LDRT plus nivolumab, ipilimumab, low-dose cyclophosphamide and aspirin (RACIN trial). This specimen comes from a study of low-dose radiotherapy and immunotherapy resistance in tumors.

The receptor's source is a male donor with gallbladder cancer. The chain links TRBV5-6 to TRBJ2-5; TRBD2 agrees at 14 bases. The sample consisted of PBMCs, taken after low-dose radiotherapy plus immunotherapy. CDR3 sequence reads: CASSLGLAGGLQETQYF. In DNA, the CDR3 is TGTGCCAGCTCCCTCGGACTAGCGGGGGGCTTACAAGAGACCCAGTACTTC. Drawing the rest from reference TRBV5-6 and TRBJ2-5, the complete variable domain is DAGVTQSPTHLIKTRGQQVTLRCSPKSGHDTVSWYQQALGQGPQFIFQYYEEEERQRGNFPDRFSGHQFPNYSSELNVNALLLGDSALYLCASSLGLAGGLQETQYFGPGTRLLVL.